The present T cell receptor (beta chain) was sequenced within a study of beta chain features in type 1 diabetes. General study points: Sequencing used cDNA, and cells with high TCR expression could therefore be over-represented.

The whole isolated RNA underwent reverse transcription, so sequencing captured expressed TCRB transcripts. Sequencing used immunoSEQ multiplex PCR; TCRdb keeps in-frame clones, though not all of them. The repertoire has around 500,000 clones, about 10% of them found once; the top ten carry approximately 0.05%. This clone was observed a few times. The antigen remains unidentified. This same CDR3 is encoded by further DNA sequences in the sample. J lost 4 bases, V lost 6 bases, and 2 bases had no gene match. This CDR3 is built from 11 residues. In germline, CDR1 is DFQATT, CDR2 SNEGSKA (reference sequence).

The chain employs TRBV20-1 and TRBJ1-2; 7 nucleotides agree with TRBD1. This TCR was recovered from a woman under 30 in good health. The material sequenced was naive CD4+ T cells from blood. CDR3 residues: CSAWDSYGYTF. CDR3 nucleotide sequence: TGCAGTGCCTGGGACAGCTATGGCTACACCTTC.